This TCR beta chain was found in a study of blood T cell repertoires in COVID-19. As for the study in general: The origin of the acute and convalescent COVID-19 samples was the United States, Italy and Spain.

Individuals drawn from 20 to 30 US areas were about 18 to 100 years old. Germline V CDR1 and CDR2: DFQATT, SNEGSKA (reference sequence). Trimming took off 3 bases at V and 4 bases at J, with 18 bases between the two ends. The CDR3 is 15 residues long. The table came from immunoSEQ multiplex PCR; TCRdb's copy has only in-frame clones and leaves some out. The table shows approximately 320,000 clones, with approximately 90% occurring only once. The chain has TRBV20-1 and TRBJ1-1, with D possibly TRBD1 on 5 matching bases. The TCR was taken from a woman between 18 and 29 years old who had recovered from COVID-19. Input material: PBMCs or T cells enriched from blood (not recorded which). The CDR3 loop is CSASRGFVFRTEAFF. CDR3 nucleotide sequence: TGCAGTGCTAGTAGGGGTTTCGTCTTCCGCACTGAAGCTTTCTTT.